The 3 T cell receptor beta chains below were found in one sample sequenced in a study of blood T cell repertoires in COVID-19. Repertoires were generated with immunoSEQ multiplex PCR, while TCRdb's copy carries only in-frame clones and drops some. Of hundreds of thousands of clones in the sample, roughly 84% were seen once. Sample: peripheral blood. The receptor source for this set is a man in his forties or fifties with acute or convalescent COVID-19.

This clone has just one count. The chain carries TRBV4-3 and TRBJ1-1, with D unclear. The V end lost 1 base, the J end lost 5 bases, and 17 bases lay between the germline ends. Germline assignment: CDR1 LGHNA and CDR2 YSLEER. The CDR3 has 16 residues. The CDR3 sequence: CASSQGRQWFTTEAFF. The CDR3 DNA follows: TGCGCCAGCAGCCAAGGCAGGCAGTGGTTTACAACTGAAGCTTTCTTT.

The V and J genes are TRBV6-5 and TRBJ1-1; maybe TRBD1 (6 bases). The V end lost 6 bases, the J end lost 8 bases, and 13 bases lay between the germline ends. The CDR3 is 12 amino acids. Germline CDR1 reads MNHEY; CDR2 reads SVGAGI. CDR3 region: CASSVIGTEAFF. The CDR3 DNA follows: TGTGCCAGCAGCGTCATTGGGACAGAAGCTTTCTTT.

This clone turned up a few times. The J gene is TRBJ1-4, the V gene TRBV7-9, with D perhaps TRBD1 (5 bases). The ends were cut back, 0 bases at V and 1 base at J, with 9 bases in the middle. The CDR3 totals 16 residues. Germline assignment: CDR1 SEHNR and CDR2 FQNEAQ (reference sequence). Here the CDR3 DNA reads TGTGCCAGCAGCTTAGCGGACGGGGGAACTAATGAAAAACTGTTTTTT. It is translated as CASSLADGGTNEKLFF.